Listed below are T cell receptor beta chains from one sample, sequenced in a study of glioma-infiltrating T cells after dendritic cell vaccination. Measured with immunoSEQ multiplex PCR; TCRdb has only the in-frame clones, and not every one. The sample includes tens of thousands of clones, under 90% of them seen just once. Sample: blood, taken before dendritic cell vaccination. The receptors originated from a human donor with glioblastoma. Both conserved end residues are part of each CDR3. The D gene is left open where the match is weak. Size is stated for part of the rows, as once, few or many counts, or as a class when the clone is expanded.

V gene,J gene,D gene,clone size,CDR3 DNA,CDR3 protein
TRBV5-1,TRBJ1-2,TRBD1,once,TGCGCCAGCAGCTTTTCCACACTCACCCAGGGGGCTTCTAACTATGGCTACACCTTC,CASSFSTLTQGASNYGYTF
TRBV12-5,TRBJ2-7,.,few,TGTGCTAGTGCAAACGACAAGACCTACGAGCAGTACTTC,CASANDKTYEQYF
TRBV7-2,TRBJ2-7,TRBD1,few,TGTGCCAGCAGCTTAAGGGACAGGCGCGAGCAGTACTTC,CASSLRDRREQYF
TRBV7-7,TRBJ2-1,.,.,TGTGCTAGCAGCTTAGGAGGGGCTAGCGCGAATGAGCAGTTCTTC,CASSLGGASANEQFF
TRBV5-1,TRBJ2-1,TRBD2,.,TGCGCCAGCAGTCCGGGACTAGCGGATTACAATGAGCAGTTCTTC,CASSPGLADYNEQFF
TRBV5-1,TRBJ1-6,.,.,TGCGCCAGCAGCGACCAGACAGCTGAGACCCTCCACTTT,CASSDQTAETLHF
TRBV19,TRBJ2-1,.,.,TGTGCCAGTAGTATAGATCTCGGAGGTTACTTCTTC,CASSIDLGGYFF
TRBV5-4,TRBJ2-2,TRBD1,many,TGTGCCAGCAGCTTCAAACGGACAGGGGAGACCGGGGAGCTGTTTTTT,CASSFKRTGETGELFF
TRBV7-3,TRBJ2-1,.,.,TGTGCCAGCAGCTTAGAGTTGGACAATGAGCAGTTCTTC,CASSLELDNEQFF
TRBV5-1,TRBJ2-5,.,.,TGCGCCAGCAGCCCTGGACAGCAAGAGACCCAGTACTTC,CASSPGQQETQYF
TRBV6-1,TRBJ2-7,TRBD2,few,TGTGCCAGCAGGAGAGGGGTGGGGCGGGGGGAGCAGTACTTC,CASRRGVGRGEQYF
TRBV6-5,TRBJ1-5,.,.,TGTGCCAGCAGTTACTCAGGCTTACTAAATCAGCCCCAGCATTTT,CASSYSGLLNQPQHF
TRBV13,TRBJ2-1,.,.,TGTGCCAGCAGTTCCTGGACTCCCTCGGGTGAGCAGTTCTTC,CASSSWTPSGEQFF
TRBV7-2,TRBJ1-2,.,.,TGTGCCAGCAGCTTAGCAGGGGCTCGGGGCTACACCTTC,CASSLAGARGYTF
TRBV7-2,TRBJ1-2,.,.,TGTGCCAGCAGCTCCGGGGGGTCAGGTACCGTGGGCTACACCTTC,CASSSGGSGTVGYTF
TRBV25-1,TRBJ2-1,.,once,TGTGCCAGTGTCCCCCGGGGTTCCTACAATGAGCAGTTCTTC,CASVPRGSYNEQFF
TRBV2,TRBJ1-1,.,.,TGTGCCAGCAGTGTGATGAGGAACACTGAAGCTTTCTTT,CASSVMRNTEAFF
TRBV5-1,TRBJ2-6,.,.,TGCGCCAGCAGCTTGACGGGGTCTGGGGCCAACGTCCTGACTTTC,CASSLTGSGANVLTF
TRBV2,TRBJ2-7,TRBD1,once,TGTGCCAGCAGTAAGGACAGGAGCTCCTACGAGCAGTACTTC,CASSKDRSSYEQYF
TRBV4-1,TRBJ1-6,.,once,TGCGCCAGCAGCCAAGTGTTTCGAGGGGGCTCCTATAATTCACCCCTCCACTTT,CASSQVFRGGSYNSPLHF
TRBV7-8,TRBJ2-3,.,.,TGTGCCAGCCAGGGGTCTAGCACAGATACGCAGTATTTT,CASQGSSTDTQYF
TRBV30,TRBJ1-5,TRBD1,few,TGTGCTTCTGTCGTTAAAGGGACAGGCCTTAGCAATCAGCCCCAGCATTTT,CASVVKGTGLSNQPQHF
TRBV5-6,TRBJ2-2,.,.,TGTGCCAGCAGCCCCCAGGGGACAATTCGCGGCACCGGGGAGCTGTTTTTT,CASSPQGTIRGTGELFF
TRBV4-1,TRBJ1-5,.,.,TGCGCCAGCAGCCAGGGGAGGCCGGGTCAGCCCCAGCATTTT,CASSQGRPGQPQHF
TRBV18,TRBJ1-2,.,.,TGTGCCAGCTCACCTTCGGACAGAATCTATGGCTACACCTTC,CASSPSDRIYGYTF
TRBV20-1,TRBJ2-3,.,.,TGCAGTGCTCCCCTCGCAGATACGCAGTATTTT,CSAPLADTQYF
TRBV9,TRBJ2-5,.,once,TGTGCCAGCAGCGTCTCCGGACAGCAAGAGACCCAGTACTTC,CASSVSGQQETQYF
TRBV5-1,TRBJ2-3,TRBD1,.,TGCGCCAGCAGCTTGGCCCAACGGGGCAGGGGGACAGATACGCAGTATTTT,CASSLAQRGRGTDTQYF
TRBV9,TRBJ1-3,.,.,TGTGCCAGCAGCGTAGCCTCAGGGTCCTGGGGAAACACCATATATTTT,CASSVASGSWGNTIYF
TRBV5-1,TRBJ2-3,.,.,TGCGCCAGCAGCTTGGAGCTAGCGTTCGCAGATACGCAGTATTTT,CASSLELAFADTQYF
TRBV7-2,TRBJ1-2,.,.,TGTGCCAGCAGCTTAGTCGCAGTTAACTATGGCTACACCTTC,CASSLVAVNYGYTF
TRBV19,TRBJ1-6,.,.,TGTGCCAGTAGTATAGGAGGGAATTCACCCCTCCACTTT,CASSIGGNSPLHF
TRBV9,TRBJ2-5,TRBD2,.,TGTGCCAGCAGCGCCGGGACTAGCGGGTATATTTCGCAAGAGACCCAGTACTTC,CASSAGTSGYISQETQYF
TRBV6-1,TRBJ1-1,.,once,TGTGCCAGCAGGGGGGCGAACACTGAAGCTTTCTTT,CASRGANTEAFF
TRBV2,TRBJ1-2,TRBD1,.,TGTGCCAGCAGTCAGACAGGGAACTATGGCTACACCTTC,CASSQTGNYGYTF
TRBV5-5,TRBJ2-1,TRBD1,.,TGTGCCAGCAGCCCAACCGGGACAGGCTACAATGAGCAGTTCTTC,CASSPTGTGYNEQFF
TRBV6-5,TRBJ1-4,.,.,TGTGCCAGCAGTTACATCGGGGATACTAATGAAAAACTGTTTTTT,CASSYIGDTNEKLFF
TRBV6-5,TRBJ2-7,.,.,TGTGCCAGCATCGGGAAAGGGAGGGAGCAGTACTTC,CASIGKGREQYF
TRBV29-1,TRBJ2-1,TRBD2,.,TGCAGCGTCGCCGGGACTAGCGGGTTCAATGAGCAGTTCTTC,CSVAGTSGFNEQFF
TRBV4-2,TRBJ2-1,TRBD1,once,TGTGCCAGCAGCCCCCCCCGGACAGGGGACTCCTACAATGAGCAGTTCTTC,CASSPPRTGDSYNEQFF
TRBV19,TRBJ2-7,TRBD2,.,TGTGCCAGTAGTGCCCTTAGCGGGTATACCTACGAGCAGTACTTC,CASSALSGYTYEQYF
TRBV27,TRBJ2-5,.,once,TGTGCCAGCAGTTTATTGACCCCCGGCGGGACCCAGTACTTC,CASSLLTPGGTQYF
TRBV6-5,TRBJ2-7,.,few,TGTGCCAGCAGGGTGGGGGGGCGCTACGAGCAGTACTTC,CASRVGGRYEQYF
TRBV5-4,TRBJ1-2,.,.,TGTGCCAGCAGCTTGGGAGGATTGTTATTGCCCTATGGCTACACCTTC,CASSLGGLLLPYGYTF
TRBV10-3,TRBJ1-5,.,.,TGTGCCATCAGTTTATCCCTGATCACCTCGGGGAATCAGCCCCAGCATTTT,CAISLSLITSGNQPQHF
TRBV27,TRBJ2-7,TRBD2,.,TGTGCCAGCAGTCTCCTGGGACTAGGAGCCTACGAGCAGTACTTC,CASSLLGLGAYEQYF
TRBV10-3,TRBJ1-4,TRBD1,.,TGTGCCATCAGTCCGACCTACCCCGGGACAGGGGAACTGTTTTTT,CAISPTYPGTGELFF
TRBV9,TRBJ1-1,.,.,TGTGCCAGCAGCGTAGATGGGGGAGGGGGGGGCACTGAAGCTTTCTTT,CASSVDGGGGGTEAFF
TRBV2,TRBJ2-3,.,.,TGTGCCAGCGCCCTGGGGGGATCTACAGATACGCAGTATTTT,CASALGGSTDTQYF
TRBV5-1,TRBJ2-1,.,.,TGCGCCAGCAGCTCGGCGGGCGTCTCGAGCTCCTACAATGAGCAGTTCTTC,CASSSAGVSSSYNEQFF
TRBV7-9,TRBJ1-2,TRBD1,.,TGTGCCAGCAGCCGGGACAGAGATTATGGCTACACCTTC,CASSRDRDYGYTF
TRBV23-1,TRBJ1-5,.,.,TGCGCCAGCATCCGCCGGGGGTTAGGGCGCAATCAGCCCCAGCATTTT,CASIRRGLGRNQPQHF
TRBV5-1,TRBJ2-1,TRBD2,.,TGCGCCAGCAGCTCGGGTCCAGGCGGGAGCTCCTACAATGAGCAGTTCTTC,CASSSGPGGSSYNEQFF
TRBV4-2,TRBJ2-2,.,.,TGTGCCAGCAGCCAAGAGGGGCCCGGGGAGCTGTTTTTT,CASSQEGPGELFF
TRBV5-1,TRBJ1-4,TRBD1,once,TGCGCCAGCAGCACCGGGACAGGCTCCGAAAAACTGTTTTTT,CASSTGTGSEKLFF
TRBV19,TRBJ2-1,TRBD2,.,TGTGCCAGTAGTATAGCACGGGGGGGCGGGAATGAGCAGTTCTTC,CASSIARGGGNEQFF
TRBV4-1,TRBJ2-7,TRBD2,.,TGCGCCAGCAGCCAAGGGGGGGGTAGCGGGGCATATCGGGCTTACGAGCAGTACTTC,CASSQGGGSGAYRAYEQYF
TRBV9,TRBJ2-1,.,.,TGTGCCAGCAGCAAGGTAGCTGGAAACAATGAGCAGTTCTTC,CASSKVAGNNEQFF